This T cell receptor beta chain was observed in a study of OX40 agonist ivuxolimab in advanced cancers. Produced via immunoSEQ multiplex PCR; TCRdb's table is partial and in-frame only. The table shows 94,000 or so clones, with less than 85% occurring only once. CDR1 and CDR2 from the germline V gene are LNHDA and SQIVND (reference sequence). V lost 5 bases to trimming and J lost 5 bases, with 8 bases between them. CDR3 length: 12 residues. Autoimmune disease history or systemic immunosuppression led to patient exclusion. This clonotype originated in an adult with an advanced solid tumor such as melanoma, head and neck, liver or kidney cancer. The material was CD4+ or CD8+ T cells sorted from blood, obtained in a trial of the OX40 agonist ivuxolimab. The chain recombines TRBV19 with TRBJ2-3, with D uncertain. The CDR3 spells CASSFVGDTQYF. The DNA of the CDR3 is TGTGCCAGTAGTTTTGTCGGAGATACGCAGTATTTT.